Presented here are 28 T cell receptor beta chains from one specimen sequenced in a study of T-cell reconstitution after alpha-beta-depleted transplantation in children. Library preparation (for TCRbeta) was performed with unique molecular identifiers. TCRdb analysed the PCR reads with MiXCR anew, one entry per CDR3 protein. The data hold approximately 350,000 distinct CDR3 sequences, with more than 10% observed a single time. Here the sequenced sample was PBMCs, taken from the stem cell graft. These receptors were collected from a human donor who donated a stem cell graft to a child with Fanconi anemia.

In this sample, this clonotype turned up a few times. The V call is TRBV20-1, the J call TRBJ1-5; possible D gene TRBD1, 5 bases. Trimming left V 5 bases short and J 3 bases short, with 11 bases between. Germline CDR1 is DFQATT and CDR2 is SNEGSKA (reference sequence). The CDR3 has 13 residues. For the CDR3, the DNA is TGCAGTGCTGGGACTGCCCTCAATCAGCCCCAGCATTTT. Its protein product is CSAGTALNQPQHF.

There are a few counts of this clonotype. The V call is TRBV6-2 or TRBV6-3, the J call TRBJ2-1; 12 bases are a match to TRBD2. After removal of 4 bases from V and 0 bases from J, the junction contained 4 bases not matched to a gene. Germline V gives CDR1 MNHEY, CDR2 SVGEGT. The CDR3 loop spans 17 amino acids. As DNA, the CDR3 is TGTGCCAGCAGTTGGACTAGCGGGACACGCTCCTACAATGAGCAGTTCTTC. Translating gives CASSWTSGTRSYNEQFF.

This clonotype showed up just a few times. This chain links TRBV27 with TRBJ1-6; 8 bases map to TRBD1. The germline V gene encodes CDR1 MNHEY and CDR2 SMNVEV (reference sequence). J was trimmed by 2 bases and V by 5 bases; bases with no gene match: 8. The CDR3 is made up of 17 amino acids. The CDR3 spells CASSNLQGGAYNSPLHF. CDR3 in DNA: TGTGCCAGCAGTAACCTACAGGGGGGGGCCTATAATTCACCCCTCCACTTT.

A few counts support this clonotype. The rearrangement links TRBV20-1 to TRBJ2-5; D is ambiguous. Germline-derived CDR1 and CDR2 are DFQATT and SNEGSKA (reference sequence). The CDR3 runs 13 residues. V shed 5 bases and J shed 4 bases, with 14 bases lying between them. The CDR3, as DNA: TGCAGTGCTGTGGCCGGCTCGACAGAGACCCAGTACTTC. The encoded protein is CSAVAGSTETQYF.

This clonotype was detected ten times or more. The rearrangement links TRBV15 to TRBJ2-3; TRBD2 might be the D (6 bases). Germline CDR1 is LNHNV and CDR2 is YYDKDF (reference sequence). Trimming shortened V by 0 bases and J by 11 bases, and 15 bases separated the two germline ends. The CDR3 covers 14 residues. The CDR3 here is CATSREKVAVKQYF. The CDR3 DNA sequence: TGTGCCACCAGCAGAGAAAAAGTAGCGGTTAAGCAGTATTTT.

The sample holds a few counts of this clonotype. V usage is TRBV3-1 and J usage is TRBJ1-1; no clear D gene. Trimming removed 3 bases from V and 5 bases from J, with 10 bases in between. This CDR3 region has 13 residues. The V gene's germline CDR1 is LGHDT and CDR2 YNNKEL (reference sequence). CDR3 nucleotide sequence: TGTGCCAGCAGCCAGTTTTTGGGGACTGAAGCTTTCTTT. Translating gives CASSQFLGTEAFF.

This clonotype was observed at least ten times. This chain joins TRBV6-1 and TRBJ2-1; TRBD2 matches at 12 bases. Germline CDR1 reads MNHNS; CDR2 reads SASEGT. The length of the CDR3 is 13 residues. V shed 8 bases and J 6 bases; nucleotides not matched to a gene: 2. Here the CDR3 DNA reads TGTGCCAGCCTGGGACTAGCGGGCAATGAGCAGTTCTTC. Protein product: CASLGLAGNEQFF.

This rearrangement joins TRBV4-2 to TRBJ2-4; D is unresolved. This CDR3 has 16 amino acids. Germline V lookup: CDR1 LGHNA, CDR2 YNFKEQ. The V gene lost 2 bases and the J gene lost 5 bases, with 16 bases spanning the gap. The CDR3 region is CASSQPTLTSENIQYF. CDR3 DNA sequence: TGTGCCAGCAGCCAACCGACCCTTACGTCCGAAAACATTCAGTACTTC.

V gene TRBV7-8 combines with J gene TRBJ2-7; TRBD1 agrees at 7 bases. This CDR3 has 14 amino acids. V trimming: 3 bases; J trimming: 5 bases; junction bases outside the gene matches: 7. The germline gives CDR1 SGHVS, CDR2 FQNEAQ. The CDR3 nucleotides read TGTGCCAGCAGCTTGGGACAGCTCCTAAACGAGCAGTACGTC. It yields the protein CASSLGQLLNEQYV.

The V gene is TRBV3-1, the J gene TRBJ2-7, with 11 bases lining up with TRBD2. Unmatched junction bases numbered 1, after V lost 8 bases and J lost 1 base. The CDR3 consists of 13 residues. Germline loops: CDR1 LGHDT, CDR2 YNNKEL (reference sequence). For the CDR3, the DNA is TGTGCCAGCTGGACTAGCGGGTCCTACGAGCAGTACGTC. It codes for CASWTSGSYEQYV.

V usage is TRBV3-1 and J usage is TRBJ2-1, with TRBD1 as a possible D gene (6 bases). The CDR3 runs 17 residues. Trimming shortened V by 3 bases and J by 5 bases, and 20 bases separated the two germline ends. Looked up from germline, CDR1 is LGHDT and CDR2 is YNNKEL (reference sequence). The chain's CDR3 is CASSQDHDRRLNNEQFF. The CDR3 nucleotides read TGTGCCAGCAGCCAGGATCACGACAGGAGACTAAACAATGAGCAGTTCTTC.

This clonotype was counted between two and nine times. This chain links TRBV9 with TRBJ2-3; 8 nucleotides align to TRBD2. The CDR3 consists of 17 residues. The germline CDR1 and CDR2 sequences are SGDLS and YYNGEE. V was clipped by 3 bases and J by 2 bases; unmatched bases: 11. The DNA for the CDR3 is TGTGCCAGCAGCGCTGTCTTATTAGCGGGGCACACAGATACGCAGTATTTT. Protein sequence: CASSAVLLAGHTDTQYF.

The gene calls are TRBV30 and TRBJ1-5; D unclear. The CDR3 has 16 residues. Deletions cut 0 bases from V and 2 bases from J, with 14 bases between. CDR1 is GTSNPN and CDR2 is SVGIG in the germline V gene (reference sequence). Here the CDR3 reads CAWSVFTLRGNQPQHF. The DNA of the CDR3 is TGTGCCTGGAGTGTATTTACGCTTAGAGGCAATCAGCCCCAGCATTTT.

This clonotype appeared a few times. The V gene is TRBV28, the J gene TRBJ2-5, with D possibly TRBD1 on 6 matching bases. The CDR3 consists of 15 residues. CDR1 MDHEN and CDR2 SYDVKM come from the germline V gene. Deletions cut 7 bases from V and 2 bases from J, with 17 bases between. CDR3 coding DNA: TGTGCCAGCAAGCAATTGGACAGATCACAAGAGACCCAGTACTTC. It codes for CASKQLDRSQETQYF.

The J gene is TRBJ2-5, the V gene TRBV5-1; D possibly corresponds to TRBD2 (5 bases). The CDR3 is 16 amino acids. Germline values: CDR1 SGHRS, CDR2 YFSETQ. Trimming removed 4 bases at V and 4 bases at J, with 20 bases between. The CDR3 reads CASSPTAGSRGETQYF. CDR3 DNA sequence: TGCGCCAGCAGCCCCACGGCCGGGTCACGGGGAGAGACCCAGTACTTC.

The sample holds a few counts of this clonotype. The gene calls are TRBV6-2 or TRBV6-3 and TRBJ1-5, with D possibly being TRBD1 (5 bases). In germline, CDR1 is MNHEY, CDR2 SVGEGT. Between the trimmed V and J ends, which lost 7 bases and 4 bases, there was a span of 8 bases. CDR3 length equals 12 residues. CDR3: CASKTVNQPQHF. The CDR3 DNA sequence: TGTGCCAGCAAGACAGTAAATCAGCCCCAGCATTTT.

At least ten counts were recorded for this clonotype. This rearrangement joins TRBV3-1 to TRBJ2-7; 8 nucleotides match TRBD1. V lost 4 bases to trimming and J lost 4 bases; unmatched junction nucleotides: 0. Germline lookup yields CDR1 LGHDT and CDR2 YNNKEL (reference sequence). The CDR3 runs 12 residues. The CDR3 here is CASSRQGYEQYV. Written as DNA, the CDR3 is TGTGCCAGCAGCCGACAGGGGTACGAGCAGTACGTC.

This clonotype appeared many times. CDR3 residues: CASSLGRELFF. In nucleotides, the CDR3 is TGTGCCAGCAGCTTGGGCAGGGAGCTGTTTTTT. The chain joins TRBV7-2 to TRBJ2-2, with D unclear. V lost 3 bases and J lost 9, with 5 bases in between. The CDR3 is 11 amino acids. Germline V lookup: CDR1 SGHTA, CDR2 FQGNSA.

The V and J genes are TRBV15 and TRBJ2-6, with TRBD1 matching over 9 bases. V lost 1 base to trimming and J lost 1 base; unmatched junction nucleotides: 8. The CDR3 covers 19 residues. The germline V gene encodes CDR1 LNHNV and CDR2 YYDKDF (reference sequence). Here the CDR3 DNA reads TGTGCCACCAGCAGAGCGCCGGGACAGGGCTTATCTGGGGCCAACGTCCTGACTTTC. It encodes CATSRAPGQGLSGANVLTF. Full variable domain (missing parts from reference TRBV15 and TRBJ2-6): DAMVIQNPRYQVTQFGKPVTLSCSQTLNHNVMYWYQQKSSQAPKLLFHYYDKDFNNEADTPDNFQSRRPNTSFCFLDIRSPGLGDTAMYLCATSRAPGQGLSGANVLTFGAGSRLTVL.

V is TRBV2 and J is TRBJ2-1; D possibly corresponds to TRBD2 (5 bases). CDR3 length: 13 residues. Trimming removed 6 bases at V and 2 bases at J, with 8 bases between. CDR1 is SNHLY, CDR2 FYNNEI, per germline. CDR3 sequence (DNA): TGTGCCAGCAGCTTCGGGGCCTACAATGAGCAGTTCTTC. Translated, it gives CASSFGAYNEQFF. Full variable domain (remainder filled in from reference TRBV2 and TRBJ2-1): EPEVTQTPSHQVTQMGQEVILRCVPISNHLYFYWYRQILGQKVEFLVSFYNNEISEKSEIFDDQFSVERPDGSNFTLKIRSTKLEDSAMYFCASSFGAYNEQFFGPGTRLTVL.

The chain combines TRBV6-2 or TRBV6-3 with TRBJ2-1; TRBD2 might be the D (5 bases). V was clipped by 5 bases and J by 6 bases, with 20 bases between them. CDR1 is MNHEY and CDR2 is SVGEGT in the germline V gene. The CDR3 has 16 residues. CDR3 sequence reads: CASSPQSTPSGNEQFF. CDR3 nucleotides: TGTGCCAGCAGTCCTCAATCTACGCCCAGCGGCAATGAGCAGTTCTTC.

This clonotype was found many times. V gene TRBV29-1 combines with J gene TRBJ2-1; D perhaps matches TRBD1 (6 bases). The CDR3 totals 11 residues. Germline V gives CDR1 SQVTM, CDR2 ANQGSEA. Trimming removed 4 bases from V and 7 bases from J, with 8 bases in between. The CDR3 region is CSVVRGNEQFF. The CDR3 DNA reads TGCAGCGTTGTAAGGGGGAATGAGCAGTTCTTC.

This clonotype has ten or more counts. The V gene is TRBV5-4, the J gene TRBJ1-1; D remains ambiguous. The CDR3 consists of 13 residues. Germline assignment: CDR1 SGHNT and CDR2 YYREEE (reference sequence). V was shortened by 5 bases and J by 1 base, with 9 bases between the two germline ends. The CDR3 bases are TGTGCCAGCAGAGTGGCAGGGAACACTGAAGCTTTCTTT. This codes for CASRVAGNTEAFF.

The V gene is TRBV2, the J gene TRBJ2-3; no definite D call. V was cut by 7 bases and J by 1 base, with 18 bases left in between. Germline V gene data show CDR1 as SNHLY and CDR2 as FYNNEI. The CDR3 totals 16 residues. In nucleotides, the CDR3 is TGTGCCAGCATTGTTCCAACAGAGAAAGGCACAGATACGCAGTATTTT. Encoded protein: CASIVPTEKGTDTQYF.

The rearrangement links TRBV20-1 to TRBJ1-2; D might be TRBD1 (6 bases). The ends were cut back, 3 bases at V and 8 bases at J, with 19 bases in the middle. Germline CDR1 reads DFQATT; CDR2 reads SNEGSKA (reference sequence). The CDR3 runs 14 residues. Here the CDR3 reads CSASENSGARGYTF. Written as DNA, the CDR3 is TGCAGTGCTAGCGAAAATTCAGGGGCGCGAGGCTACACCTTC.

The gene calls are TRBV20-1 and TRBJ1-2; no clear D gene. Deletions cut 0 bases from V and 6 bases from J, with 11 bases between. The CDR3 consists of 13 residues. Germline V gene lookup returns CDR1 DFQATT and CDR2 SNEGSKA (reference sequence). CDR3 nucleotide sequence: TGCAGTGCTAGAGATCGGAGGGCAGATGGCTACACCTTC. Its translation is CSARDRRADGYTF.

The gene calls are TRBV7-9 and TRBJ1-1; TRBD1 matches at 8 bases. The CDR3 totals 15 residues. Germline V gives CDR1 SEHNR, CDR2 FQNEAQ (reference sequence). V trimming: 5 bases; J trimming: 4 bases; junction bases outside the gene matches: 9. The CDR3 nucleotides read TGTGCCAGCAGCGACCCGGGACAGGCCGTCACTGAAGCTTTCTTT. Its translation: CASSDPGQAVTEAFF.

The V call is TRBV5-1, the J call TRBJ2-6, with 7 bases matching TRBD1. The V gene end was trimmed by 4 bases and the J gene end by 4 bases; junction bases not matched to a gene: 11. Germline CDR1 reads SGHRS; CDR2 reads YFSETQ. This CDR3 has 17 residues. CDR3 bases: TGCGCCAGCAGCCCCGAACCGACAGGGTCCGGGGCCAACGTCCTGACTTTC. It is translated as CASSPEPTGSGANVLTF.